Following are 24 T cell receptor beta chains from one sample sequenced in a study of blood T cell repertoires in COVID-19. Assay used: immunoSEQ multiplex PCR; TCRdb lists only in-frame clones, some missing. The repertoire holds tens of thousands of clones, with more than 70% as singletons. Sequencing was performed on peripheral blood. Receptors were obtained from a woman aged 50 to 65 with active or convalescent COVID-19.

Only a few counts were recorded for this clone. The gene calls are TRBV21-1 and TRBJ1-1. TRBV21-1 is assigned pseudogene status. This CDR3 is 14 amino acids long. This CDR3 is CASSKRTPNTEAFF. The CDR3 nucleotides are TGTGCCAGCAGCAAAAGGACTCCGAACACTGAAGCTTTCTTT.

The chain uses TRBV11-2 and TRBJ1-4, with D possibly TRBD1 on 6 matching bases. Germline assignment: CDR1 SGHAT and CDR2 FQNNGV. Trimming stripped 11 bases from V and 3 bases from J, with 22 bases between. This CDR3 contains 16 residues. Written as DNA, the CDR3 is TGTGCCCGCCGCTTCGCGGGGGGGCGGGCTAATGAAAAACTGTTTTTT. The encoded protein is CARRFAGGRANEKLFF.

The chain recombines TRBV5-1 with TRBJ1-6, with D possibly being TRBD1 (6 bases). The germline gives CDR1 SGHRS, CDR2 YFSETQ. This CDR3 is built from 16 residues. V lost 2 bases and J lost 10, with 19 bases in between. The CDR3 DNA is TGCGCCAGCAGCTTCAACGGACCCGACCAGGGGTCACCCCTCCACTTT. The encoded protein is CASSFNGPDQGSPLHF.

This clone occurred a few times. This sequence joins TRBV30 and TRBJ2-7; 13 nucleotides match TRBD2. The CDR3 sequence is 14 residues long. V lost 3 bases and J lost 9; bases outside the gene matches: 8. From germline, CDR1 is GTSNPN and CDR2 SVGIG (reference sequence). The DNA of the CDR3 is TGTGCCTGGAGGGGGACTAGCGGGACTTCGGGGCAGTACTTC. This sequence encodes CAWRGTSGTSGQYF. The full variable domain, its missing parts supplied by reference TRBV30 and TRBJ2-7, is SQTIHQWPATLVQPVGSPLSLECTVEGTSNPNLYWYRQAAGRGLQLLFYSVGIGQISSEVPQNLSASRPQDRQFILSSKKLLLSDSGFYLCAWRGTSGTSGQYFGPGTRLTVT.

The CDR3 sequence is CASSLGAGTSVETQYF. The CDR3 DNA is TGCGCCAGCAGCTTGGGGGCCGGGACTAGCGTGGAGACCCAGTACTTC. This chain uses TRBV5-1 with TRBJ2-5, with 10 nucleotides matching TRBD2. Germline loops: CDR1 SGHRS, CDR2 YFSETQ. The J segment lost 5 bases and the V segment lost 0 bases, leaving 7 bases of the junction unmatched. CDR3 length: 16 residues.

This clone was counted a single time. The chain is built from TRBV7-9 and TRBJ1-4; weak D call: TRBD1 (6 bases). The CDR3 length is 14 residues. Per the germline V gene, CDR1 is SEHNR and CDR2 is FQNEAQ (reference sequence). Trimming cost V 4 bases and J 4 bases, with 10 bases left between them. CDR3 nucleotide sequence: TGTGCCAGCAGCTGGGGGCGGGTTAATGAAAAACTGTTTTTT. The encoded protein is CASSWGRVNEKLFF.

The chain recombines TRBV5-4 with TRBJ2-7, with 11 bases matching TRBD2. The J segment lost 2 bases and the V segment lost 0 bases, leaving 1 base of the junction unmatched. This CDR3 comprises 15 residues. Germline V CDR1 and CDR2: SGHNT, YYREEE (reference sequence). In DNA, the CDR3 is TGTGCCAGCAGCTTGGGACTAGCGGGGACCTACGAGCAGTACTTC. Protein sequence: CASSLGLAGTYEQYF.

This chain connects TRBV30 to TRBJ2-1, with 10 bases aligning to TRBD2. V dropped 4 bases and J dropped 10; count of bases not matched to a gene: 19. The CDR3 loop spans 17 amino acids. Germline lookup yields CDR1 GTSNPN and CDR2 SVGIG (reference sequence). CDR3 sequence: CAWMPTRRGTLAGEQFF. The DNA for the CDR3 is TGTGCCTGGATGCCCACGAGGAGGGGCACACTAGCGGGGGAGCAGTTCTTC. The whole variable domain, filled in from reference TRBV30 and TRBJ2-1, reads SQTIHQWPATLVQPVGSPLSLECTVEGTSNPNLYWYRQAAGRGLQLLFYSVGIGQISSEVPQNLSASRPQDRQFILSSKKLLLSDSGFYLCAWMPTRRGTLAGEQFFGPGTRLTVL.

The chain carries TRBV7-8 and TRBJ2-7, with a possible D match to TRBD1 (6 bases). The germline V gene encodes CDR1 SGHVS and CDR2 FQNEAQ. The CDR3 spans 14 residues. V was pared by 4 bases and J by 3 bases, with 13 bases between. CDR3 sequence: CASSSQGSRYEQYF. CDR3 DNA: TGTGCCAGCAGCTCACAGGGAAGTCGCTACGAGCAGTACTTC.

This chain uses TRBV5-4 with TRBJ2-5; TRBD2 matches 9 bases. The CDR3 totals 14 residues. The J segment lost 3 bases and the V segment lost 2 bases, leaving 2 bases of the junction unmatched. Germline assignment: CDR1 SGHNT and CDR2 YYREEE (reference sequence). CDR3 region: CASSFRLAEETQYF. The CDR3 DNA follows: TGTGCCAGCAGCTTTCGACTAGCGGAAGAGACCCAGTACTTC.

The chain combines TRBV6-5 with TRBJ2-5; D may be TRBD2 (6 bases). V dropped 8 bases and J dropped 4 bases, with 14 bases sitting between them. The CDR3 length is 13 residues. Looked up from germline, CDR1 is MNHEY and CDR2 is SVGAGI. This CDR3 reads CASFGGEVETQYF. CDR3 nucleotides: TGTGCCAGCTTTGGAGGGGAGGTAGAGACCCAGTACTTC.

V is TRBV12-3 or TRBV12-4 and J is TRBJ1-5; 9 nucleotides match TRBD1. The CDR3 contains 13 residues. The junction had 2 bases not matched to a gene; V was cut back by 4 bases and J by 7 bases. In DNA, the CDR3 is TGTGCCAGCAGTTATACAGGGGGCCAGCCCCAGCATTTT. Its protein is CASSYTGGQPQHF.

CDR3 region: CAISVGVSTDTQYF. CDR3 sequence (DNA): TGTGCCATCAGTGTAGGGGTTTCCACAGATACGCAGTATTTT. J is TRBJ2-3 and V is TRBV10-3; perhaps TRBD1 as D (5 bases). V was pared by 4 bases and J by 2 bases, with 10 bases between. CDR3 length: 14 residues. Germline loops: CDR1 ENHRY, CDR2 SYGVKD.

The chain recombines TRBV28 with TRBJ1-2, with D tentatively TRBD1 (6 bases). Trimming shortened V by 8 bases and J by 8 bases, and 15 bases separated the two germline ends. This CDR3 has 12 amino acids. The germline CDR1 and CDR2 sequences are MDHEN and SYDVKM. In nucleotides, the CDR3 is TGTGCCAGCGTCAACAGGGAAGACGGCTACACCTTC. It codes for CASVNREDGYTF.

In its sample, this clone was seen a few times. The chain links TRBV20-1 to TRBJ2-1, with a weak D call TRBD2 (6 bases). The CDR3 is 15 amino acids. V was cut by 3 bases and J by 3 bases, with 15 bases left in between. The germline CDR1 and CDR2 sequences are DFQATT and SNEGSKA (reference sequence). The DNA for the CDR3 is TGCAGTGCTAGTGAATTGGGGACTGACTACAATGAGCAGTTCTTC. Protein: CSASELGTDYNEQFF.

The chain links TRBV7-9 to TRBJ1-2, with D hard to call. The CDR3 is made up of 14 amino acids. V was pared by 1 base and J by 6 bases, with 12 bases between. In germline, CDR1 is SEHNR, CDR2 FQNEAQ (reference sequence). The CDR3 DNA follows: TGTGCCAGCAGCTTAGTGATTCCGACTGATGGCTACACCTTC. The encoded protein is CASSLVIPTDGYTF.

This chain uses TRBV5-5 with TRBJ1-5; D is undetermined. Germline CDR1 SGHKS, CDR2 YYEKEE (reference sequence). The CDR3 extends over 12 amino acids. V lost 2 bases to trimming and J lost 6 bases, with 6 bases between them. CDR3 nucleotides: TGTGCCAGCAGCTTATACGGTCAGCCCCAGCATTTT. This encodes CASSLYGQPQHF.

The rearrangement links TRBV6-5 to TRBJ1-2; no clear D. Trimming took 6 bases from V and 5 from J, leaving 10 bases between them. Germline V lookup: CDR1 MNHEY, CDR2 SVGAGI. The CDR3 totals 12 residues. CDR3 DNA sequence: TGTGCCAGCAGCGCTACGGAGTATGGCTACACCTTC. This translates into CASSATEYGYTF.

The gene calls are TRBV6-5 and TRBJ1-2; 9 bases match TRBD1. In germline, CDR1 is MNHEY, CDR2 SVGAGI. V lost 6 bases and J lost 2; bases outside the gene matches: 4. The CDR3 extends over 14 amino acids. The CDR3 sequence: CASSSQGANYGYTF. The CDR3 coding sequence is TGTGCCAGCAGCTCACAGGGGGCAAACTATGGCTACACCTTC.

This clone was picked up a small number of times. The chain recombines TRBV5-1 with TRBJ1-2, with D perhaps TRBD1 (6 bases). Trimming cost V 0 bases and J 3 bases, with 15 bases left between them. The V gene's germline CDR1 is SGHRS and CDR2 YFSETQ. The CDR3 extends over 16 amino acids. The CDR3 here is CASSLGLLTGHYGYTF. CDR3 nucleotides: TGCGCCAGCAGCTTGGGTCTCTTGACAGGACACTATGGCTACACCTTC.

The chain uses TRBV12-3 or TRBV12-4 and TRBJ2-5, with D possibly being TRBD2 (6 bases). The CDR3 extends over 13 amino acids. Between the trimmed V and J ends, which lost 3 bases and 4 bases, there was a span of 9 bases. The CDR3 region has the DNA TGTGCCAGCAGTTTGACTAGGGGAGAGACCCAGTACTTC. The encoded protein is CASSLTRGETQYF.

V usage is TRBV3-1 (or the pseudogene TRBV3-2) and J usage is TRBJ2-5; D possibly corresponds to TRBD2 (5 bases). The CDR3 loop spans 13 amino acids. CDR1 LGHDT and CDR2 YNNKEL come from the germline V gene (reference sequence). The V end was cut by 4 bases, the J end by 2 bases, with 8 bases between. The CDR3 DNA sequence: TGTGCCAGCAGCCGACGGGAACAAGAGACCCAGTACTTC. Translation: CASSRREQETQYF.

The CDR3 loop reads CSVGLAGGTGELFF. The CDR3 DNA follows: TGCAGCGTTGGACTAGCGGGAGGTACCGGGGAGCTGTTTTTT. The rearrangement uses TRBV29-1 and TRBJ2-2; the match to TRBD2 covers 13 bases. CDR1 is SQVTM and CDR2 is ANQGSEA in the germline V gene. V was clipped by 4 bases and J by 5 bases; unmatched bases: 1. The CDR3 loop spans 14 amino acids.

The chain is built from TRBV5-1 and TRBJ2-1, with 7 bases identical to TRBD2. From germline, CDR1 is SGHRS and CDR2 YFSETQ. V lost 4 bases, J lost 5 bases, and 15 bases stayed unmatched. This CDR3 spans 17 amino acids. The CDR3, as DNA: TGCGCCAGCAGCCTTAGAGCGGGAAAAGGGCCTCACAATGAGCAGTTCTTC. Translated, it gives CASSLRAGKGPHNEQFF.